Ten or more counts support the clone carrying this T cell receptor beta chain. Trimming left V 4 bases short and J 6 bases short, with 16 bases between. The germline CDR1 and CDR2 sequences are DFQATT and SNEGSKA (reference sequence). The CDR3 contains 13 residues. This entry is derived from a study of regulatory T cells in long-lasting Graves disease. Relying on iRepertoire HTBI primers and Arm-PCR of CDR3 regions, the team built TCR beta libraries. One entry per CDR3 protein, called by TCRdb with MiXCR from the multiplex PCR reads. The sample consists of some 340,000 distinct CDR3 sequences, roughly 12% of them appearing once. Time point in this sample: newly diagnosed GD, antithyroid drugs for less than 3 months. The TCR library was prepared using RNA isolated from PBMCs. The same sample was also studied in work on T cells in Graves' hyperthyroidism and ophthalmopathy.

The clonotype originates from a woman aged 18-30 years with Graves disease. The genes are TRBV20-1 and TRBJ2-7; maybe TRBD1 (6 bases). Specimen: peripheral blood mononuclear cells (PBMCs), collected at new diagnosis, from a patient treated with antithyroid drugs. As DNA, the CDR3 is TGCAGTGCTATCAGACAGGAAAAAGCCGAGCAGTACTTC. Translated: CSAIRQEKAEQYF.